Sequencing of this T cell receptor beta chain was carried out in a study of cytotoxic CD8 clonotypes in ibrutinib-treated CLL. Overall study context: Complete response was seen in 2 patients and partial in approximately 24; roughly twelve progressed and 14 stayed remitted after a median around 64 months. Study-level points and caveats: Clonality rose at ibrutinib response and fell back toward baseline at progression. T-cell clonality at baseline went above that of age-matched healthy donors and rose and fell with circulating CD8+ T-cell counts. Rare overall, public clonotypes shrank or held steady under therapy.

This table comes from immunoSEQ multiplex PCR, and its TCRdb copy is limited to in-frame clones, with some not included. The sample lists tens of thousands of clones, roughly three fifths seen once, with about a fifth in the top ten. Germline V gives CDR1 SGHRS, CDR2 YFSETQ. This CDR3 has 13 residues. V dropped 0 bases and J dropped 0 bases, with 3 bases sitting between them. Worth noting for this clone: The antigen is not known.

This sequence originates from a human donor with chronic lymphocytic leukemia. The chain is built from TRBV5-1 and TRBJ2-5, with no clear D. Sequencing used PBMCs, obtained after 24 months of ibrutinib treatment. The CDR3, as DNA: TGCGCCAGCAGCTTGGGGGACCAAGAGACCCAGTACTTC. It codes for CASSLGDQETQYF.